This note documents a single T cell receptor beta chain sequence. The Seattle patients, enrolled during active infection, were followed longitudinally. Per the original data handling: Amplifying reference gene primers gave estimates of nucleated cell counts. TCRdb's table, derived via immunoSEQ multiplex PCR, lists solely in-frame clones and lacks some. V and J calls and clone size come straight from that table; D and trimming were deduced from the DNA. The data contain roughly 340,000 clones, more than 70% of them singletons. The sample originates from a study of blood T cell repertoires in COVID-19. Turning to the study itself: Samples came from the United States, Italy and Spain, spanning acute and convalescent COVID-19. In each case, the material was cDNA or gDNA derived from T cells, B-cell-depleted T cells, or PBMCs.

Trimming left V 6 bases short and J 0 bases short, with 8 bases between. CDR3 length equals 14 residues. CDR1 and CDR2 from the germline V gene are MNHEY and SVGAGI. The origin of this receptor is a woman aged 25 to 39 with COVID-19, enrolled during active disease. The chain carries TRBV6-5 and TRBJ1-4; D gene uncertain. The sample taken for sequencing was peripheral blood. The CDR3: CASRATSTNEKLFF. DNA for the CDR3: TGTGCCAGCAGGGCCACCTCAACTAATGAAAAACTGTTTTTT.